This T cell receptor beta chain derives from a study of T cell responses to AZD1222 COVID-19 vaccine. Study results and limitations: Two AZD1222 administrations were followed by greater Spike-specific TCR breadth and depth. Unmutated variant regions are reportedly the target of nearly half of TCRs that are spike-specific.

TCRdb's copy holds only in-frame clones and misses some; the assay was immunoSEQ multiplex PCR. Here the sample spans more than 85,000 clones, approximately 90% being singletons. Trimming removed 0 bases at V and 0 bases at J, with 6 bases between. The CDR3 runs to 15 residues. The germline V gene encodes CDR1 LNHNV and CDR2 YYDKDF (reference sequence). As regards this clone: Its antigen is undetermined.

Source: peripheral blood, taken on day 0 of AZD1222 vaccination. This receptor was taken from an adult in good health. The chain employs TRBV15 and TRBJ1-5; D is ambiguous. CDR3 amino acids: CATSRESYSNQPQHF. In nucleotides, the CDR3 is TGTGCCACCAGCAGAGAGAGTTATAGCAATCAGCCCCAGCATTTT.